The 8 T cell receptor beta chains listed next were all sequenced from one sample in a study of blood T cell repertoires in COVID-19. Here immunoSEQ multiplex PCR was the method, and the copy in TCRdb shows in-frame clones only, minus some. The table lists about 94,000 clones, around 82% of them singletons. The sample consisted of peripheral blood. Receptors originate from a man aged 55 to 70 with acute or convalescent COVID-19.

The chain carries TRBV4-1 and TRBJ2-4, with D perhaps matching TRBD2 (7 bases). Germline V gene sequence: CDR1 MGHRA, CDR2 YSYEKL. The CDR3 is made up of 12 amino acids. The V end lost 4 bases, the J end lost 13 bases, and 14 bases lay between the germline ends. The CDR3 nucleotides are TGCGCCAGCAGCCGGGGGGGCATGCAGCAGTACTTC. It codes for CASSRGGMQQYF.

The chain carries TRBV7-2 and TRBJ1-5, with D uncertain. Trimming stripped 4 bases from V and 4 bases from J, with 14 bases between. Germline V lookup: CDR1 SGHTA, CDR2 FQGNSA. The CDR3 sequence is 15 residues long. The DNA for the CDR3 is TGTGCCAGCAGCTCATTCCCGGGGTGGAATCAGCCCCAGCATTTT. This codes for CASSSFPGWNQPQHF.

This chain connects TRBV7-2 to TRBJ2-1; D might be TRBD2 (5 bases). Germline V gene lookup returns CDR1 SGHTA and CDR2 FQGNSA. The CDR3 has 13 residues. V dropped 5 bases and J dropped 5 bases, with 10 bases sitting between them. CDR3 sequence: CASSRTGNNEQFF. The DNA of the CDR3 is TGTGCCAGCAGCCGGACTGGAAACAATGAGCAGTTCTTC.

The chain employs TRBV7-2 and TRBJ2-1; D gene unclear. Germline CDR1 and CDR2: SGHTA and FQGNSA. The CDR3 spans 13 residues. V was shortened by 5 bases and J by 7 bases, with 12 bases between the two germline ends. In nucleotides, the CDR3 is TGTGCCAGCAGCCCCCTACGCTTGAATGAGCAGTTCTTC. It translates to CASSPLRLNEQFF.

The count of this clone is one. The rearrangement uses TRBV5-1 and TRBJ2-1; a possible D gene is TRBD1 (8 bases). CDR1 and CDR2 from the germline V gene are SGHRS and YFSETQ. The germline V and J ends were trimmed by 4 bases and 7 bases, with 12 bases remaining between them. The length of the CDR3 is 13 residues. CDR3: CASSGQGGNEQFF. The CDR3 region has the DNA TGCGCCAGCAGCGGACAGGGAGGGAATGAGCAGTTCTTC. The full variable domain, in which reference TRBV5-1 and TRBJ2-1 provide the parts outside the CDR3, is KAGVTQTPRYLIKTRGQQVTLSCSPISGHRSVSWYQQTPGQGLQFLFEYFSETQRNKGNFPGRFSGRQFSNSRSEMNVSTLELGDSALYLCASSGQGGNEQFFGPGTRLTVL.

The rearrangement joins TRBV7-2 to TRBJ1-2, with TRBD1 as a possible D gene (6 bases). The CDR3 covers 13 residues. Germline V gene data show CDR1 as SGHTA and CDR2 as FQGNSA. V lost 5 bases and J lost 6, with 13 bases in between. CDR3 in DNA: TGTGCCAGCAGCGAACAGGGTTCTAATGGCTACACCTTC. It codes for CASSEQGSNGYTF.

This sequence joins TRBV29-1 and TRBJ2-1; 7 bases match TRBD1. This CDR3 contains 12 residues. Looked up from germline, CDR1 is SQVTM and CDR2 is ANQGSEA. J lost 6 bases, V lost 4 bases, and 3 bases had no gene match. This chain's CDR3 is CSVVGDSNEQFF. The CDR3 DNA is TGCAGCGTTGTGGGGGACAGCAATGAGCAGTTCTTC.

CDR3 in amino acids: CASSQAPFREGGQPQHF. In DNA form, the CDR3 reads TGCGCCAGCAGCCAAGCCCCGTTCCGGGAGGGTGGGCAGCCCCAGCATTTT. The gene calls are TRBV4-3 and TRBJ1-5; D unclear. Per the germline V gene, CDR1 is LGHNA and CDR2 is YSLEER. V dropped 1 base and J dropped 7 bases, with 20 bases sitting between them. CDR3 size: 17 residues.